This TCR beta chain was recovered during a study of T cells in Graves' hyperthyroidism and ophthalmopathy. Active moderate-to-severe ophthalmopathy, Clinical Activity Score at least 3, NOSPECS at least 4, under 3 months' duration. CDR1 KGHSH and CDR2 LQKENI come from the germline V gene. The V gene end was trimmed by 2 bases and the J gene end by 4 bases; junction bases not matched to a gene: 5. The CDR3 loop spans 17 amino acids. This clonotype was recorded a few times. Using RNA transcripts as the source, TCR beta CDR3 regions were amplified. When the TCR CDR3 underwent first-round RT-PCR, the HTBI primer set was used. TCRdb reprocessed the multiplex PCR reads with MiXCR, giving one entry per CDR3 protein. The profile shows more than 450,000 distinct CDR3 sequences, just under 20% of them singletons.

The chain carries TRBV18 and TRBJ2-3; 14 bases align to TRBD2. The sequenced sample consisted of blood. This clonotype was obtained from a man in his forties or fifties with Graves' ophthalmopathy. CDR3 loop: CASSPGTSGSSSDTQYF. The CDR3 DNA reads TGTGCCAGCTCACCAGGGACTAGCGGGAGTAGCTCAGATACGCAGTATTTT.